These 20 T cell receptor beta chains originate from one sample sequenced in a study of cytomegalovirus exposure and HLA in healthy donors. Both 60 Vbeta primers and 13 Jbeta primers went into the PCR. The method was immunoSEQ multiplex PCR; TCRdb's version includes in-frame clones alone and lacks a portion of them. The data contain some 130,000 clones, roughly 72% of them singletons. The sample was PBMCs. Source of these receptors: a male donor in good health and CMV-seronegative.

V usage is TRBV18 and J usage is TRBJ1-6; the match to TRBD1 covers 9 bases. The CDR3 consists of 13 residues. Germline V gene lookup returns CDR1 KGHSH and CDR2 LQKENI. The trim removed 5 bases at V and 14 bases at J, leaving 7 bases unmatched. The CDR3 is CASSEGQGRALHF. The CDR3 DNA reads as TGTGCCAGCTCAGAAGGACAGGGGAGGGCCCTCCACTTT.

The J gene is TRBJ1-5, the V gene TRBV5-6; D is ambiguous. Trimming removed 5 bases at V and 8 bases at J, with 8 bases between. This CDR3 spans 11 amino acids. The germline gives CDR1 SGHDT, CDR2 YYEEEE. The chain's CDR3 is CASSPGKPQHF. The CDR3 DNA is TGTGCCAGCAGTCCCGGTAAGCCCCAGCATTTT. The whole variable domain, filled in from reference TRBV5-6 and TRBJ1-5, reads DAGVTQSPTHLIKTRGQQVTLRCSPKSGHDTVSWYQQALGQGPQFIFQYYEEEERQRGNFPDRFSGHQFPNYSSELNVNALLLGDSALYLCASSPGKPQHFGDGTRLSIL.

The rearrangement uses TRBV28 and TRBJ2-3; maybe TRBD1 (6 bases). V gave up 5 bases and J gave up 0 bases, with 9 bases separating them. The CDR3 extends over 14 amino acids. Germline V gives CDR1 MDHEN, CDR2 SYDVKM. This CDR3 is CASSPGQSTDTQYF. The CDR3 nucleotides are TGTGCCAGCAGTCCGGGACAAAGCACAGATACGCAGTATTTT.

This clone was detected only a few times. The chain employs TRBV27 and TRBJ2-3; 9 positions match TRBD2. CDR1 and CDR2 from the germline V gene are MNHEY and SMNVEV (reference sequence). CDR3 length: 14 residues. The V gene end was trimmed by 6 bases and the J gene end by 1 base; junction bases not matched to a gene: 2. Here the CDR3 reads CASRVAGGTDTQYF. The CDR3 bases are TGTGCCAGCAGGGTAGCGGGGGGCACAGATACGCAGTATTTT.

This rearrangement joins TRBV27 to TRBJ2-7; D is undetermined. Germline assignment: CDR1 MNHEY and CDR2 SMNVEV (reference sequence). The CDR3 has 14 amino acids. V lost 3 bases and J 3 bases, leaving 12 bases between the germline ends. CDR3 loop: CASSFTLNFYEQYF. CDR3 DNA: TGTGCCAGCAGTTTTACTCTCAACTTCTACGAGCAGTACTTC.

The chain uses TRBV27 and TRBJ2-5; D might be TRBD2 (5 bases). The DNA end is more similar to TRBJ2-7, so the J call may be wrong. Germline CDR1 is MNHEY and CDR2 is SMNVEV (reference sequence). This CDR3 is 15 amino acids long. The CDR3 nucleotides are TGTGCCAGCAGGGTAGGCCCAGAGAGGGCCTACGAGCAGTACTTC. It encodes CASRVGPERAYEQYF.

The DNA for the CDR3 is TGTGCCAGCAGCGGGACTACGTTTGACACCGGGGAGCTGTTTTTT. The encoded protein is CASSGTTFDTGELFF. This chain links TRBV9 with TRBJ2-2, with a tentative D call TRBD2 (6 bases). Looked up from germline, CDR1 is SGDLS and CDR2 is YYNGEE. The CDR3 loop spans 15 amino acids. V lost 3 bases and J lost 3, with 12 bases in between.

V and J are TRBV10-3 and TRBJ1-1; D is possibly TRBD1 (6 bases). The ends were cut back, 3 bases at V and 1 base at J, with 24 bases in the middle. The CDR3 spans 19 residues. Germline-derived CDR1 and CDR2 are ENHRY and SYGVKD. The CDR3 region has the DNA TGTGCCATCAGTGACCCGAGTGGTACAGGGAGCAAGAAGAACACTGAAGCTTTCTTT. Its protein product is CAISDPSGTGSKKNTEAFF.

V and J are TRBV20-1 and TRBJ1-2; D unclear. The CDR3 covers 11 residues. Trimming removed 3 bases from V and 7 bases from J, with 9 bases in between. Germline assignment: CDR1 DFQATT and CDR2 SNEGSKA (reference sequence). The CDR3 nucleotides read TGCAGTGCTAGCGGGAATGCTGGCTACACCTTC. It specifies CSASGNAGYTF.

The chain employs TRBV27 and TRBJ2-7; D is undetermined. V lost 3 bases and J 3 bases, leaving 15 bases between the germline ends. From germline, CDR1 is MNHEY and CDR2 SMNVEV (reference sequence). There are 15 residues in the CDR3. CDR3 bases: TGTGCCAGCAGTTTGACCCCAGCGTCCGACTACGAGCAGTACTTC. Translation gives CASSLTPASDYEQYF.

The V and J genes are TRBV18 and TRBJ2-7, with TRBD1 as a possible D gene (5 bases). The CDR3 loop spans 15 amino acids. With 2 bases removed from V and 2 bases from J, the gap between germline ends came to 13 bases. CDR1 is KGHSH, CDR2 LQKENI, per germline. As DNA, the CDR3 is TGTGCCAGCTCACCAGAAGGGGTGGGAACCTACGAGCAGTACTTC. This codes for CASSPEGVGTYEQYF.

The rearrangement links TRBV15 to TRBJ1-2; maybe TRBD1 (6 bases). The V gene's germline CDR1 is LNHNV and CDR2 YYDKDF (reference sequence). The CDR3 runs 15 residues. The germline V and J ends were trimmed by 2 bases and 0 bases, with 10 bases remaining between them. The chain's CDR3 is CATSRQDSANYGYTF. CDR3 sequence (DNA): TGTGCCACCAGCAGACAGGACAGCGCTAACTATGGCTACACCTTC.

CDR3 loop: CASRTLGTALDQPQHF. The CDR3, as DNA: TGTGCCAGTAGAACGCTTGGGACAGCCCTTGACCAGCCCCAGCATTTT. The chain has TRBV19 and TRBJ1-5, with 7 bases lining up with TRBD1. The CDR3 length is 16 residues. V gave up 6 bases and J gave up 7 bases; unmatched junction bases: 15. In germline, CDR1 is LNHDA, CDR2 SQIVND (reference sequence).

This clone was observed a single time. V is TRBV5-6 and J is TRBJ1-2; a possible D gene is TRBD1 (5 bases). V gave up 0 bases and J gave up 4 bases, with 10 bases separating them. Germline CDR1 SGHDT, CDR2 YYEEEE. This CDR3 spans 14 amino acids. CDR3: CASSLDSGRYGYTF. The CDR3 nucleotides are TGTGCCAGCAGCTTGGATTCAGGGCGCTATGGCTACACCTTC.

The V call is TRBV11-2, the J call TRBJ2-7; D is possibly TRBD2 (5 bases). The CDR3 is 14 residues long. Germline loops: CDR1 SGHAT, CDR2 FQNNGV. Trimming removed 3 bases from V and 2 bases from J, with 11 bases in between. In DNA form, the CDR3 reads TGTGCCAGCAGCTTGGTCGGGAAGACCTACGAGCAGTACTTC. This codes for CASSLVGKTYEQYF.

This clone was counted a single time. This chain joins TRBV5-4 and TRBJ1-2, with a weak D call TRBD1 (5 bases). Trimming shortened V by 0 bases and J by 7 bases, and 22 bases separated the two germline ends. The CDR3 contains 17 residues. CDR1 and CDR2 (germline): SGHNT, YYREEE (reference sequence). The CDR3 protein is CASSLGWGDPRSSGYTF. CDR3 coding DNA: TGTGCCAGCAGCTTGGGTTGGGGGGATCCGCGCAGTAGTGGCTACACCTTC.

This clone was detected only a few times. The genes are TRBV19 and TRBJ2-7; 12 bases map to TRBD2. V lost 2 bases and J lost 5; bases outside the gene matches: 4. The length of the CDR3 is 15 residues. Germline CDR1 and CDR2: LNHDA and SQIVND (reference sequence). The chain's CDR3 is CASSIILAGGDEQYF. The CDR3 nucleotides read TGTGCCAGTAGTATAATCCTAGCGGGAGGGGACGAGCAGTACTTC.

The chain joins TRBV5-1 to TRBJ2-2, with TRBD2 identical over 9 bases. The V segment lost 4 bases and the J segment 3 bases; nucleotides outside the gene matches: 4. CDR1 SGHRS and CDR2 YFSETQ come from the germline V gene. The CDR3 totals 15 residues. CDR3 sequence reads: CASSIGLAYTGELFF. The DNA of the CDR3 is TGCGCCAGCAGCATCGGACTAGCGTACACCGGGGAGCTGTTTTTT.

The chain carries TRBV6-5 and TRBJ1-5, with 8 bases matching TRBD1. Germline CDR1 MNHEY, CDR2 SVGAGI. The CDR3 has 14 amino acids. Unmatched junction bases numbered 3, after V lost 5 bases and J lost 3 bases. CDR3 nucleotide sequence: TGTGCCAGCAGTGGGGACAGGAACAATCAGCCCCAGCATTTT. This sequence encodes CASSGDRNNQPQHF.

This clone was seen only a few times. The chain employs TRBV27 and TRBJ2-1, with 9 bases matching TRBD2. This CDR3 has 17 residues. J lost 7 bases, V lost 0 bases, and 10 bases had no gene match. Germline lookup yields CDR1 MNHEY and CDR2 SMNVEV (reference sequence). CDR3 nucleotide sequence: TGTGCCAGCAGTTTATCGGGTGGCGGGAGGGCCCAGAATGAGCAGTTCTTC. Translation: CASSLSGGGRAQNEQFF.